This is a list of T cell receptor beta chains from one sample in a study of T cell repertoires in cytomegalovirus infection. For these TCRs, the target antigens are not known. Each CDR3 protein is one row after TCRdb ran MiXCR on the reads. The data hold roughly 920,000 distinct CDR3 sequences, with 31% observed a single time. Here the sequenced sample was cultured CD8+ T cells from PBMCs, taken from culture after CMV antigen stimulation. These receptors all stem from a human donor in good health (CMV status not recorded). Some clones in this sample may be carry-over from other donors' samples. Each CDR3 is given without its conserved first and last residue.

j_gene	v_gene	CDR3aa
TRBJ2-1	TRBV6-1	ASSEGGGAIDEQF
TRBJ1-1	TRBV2	ASSFFLSNTEAF
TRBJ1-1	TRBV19	ASSPIRGYTEAF
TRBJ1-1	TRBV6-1	VSSAPAPQAF
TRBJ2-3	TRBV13	ASSFGQGFTTDTQY
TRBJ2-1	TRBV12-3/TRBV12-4	ASSLEVGGTSGENEQF
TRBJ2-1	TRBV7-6	ASSFRDRTGNEQF
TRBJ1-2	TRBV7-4	ASSIGPLWGYT
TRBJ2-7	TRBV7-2	ASSRPLNYEQY
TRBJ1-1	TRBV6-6	ASSYLKTEAF
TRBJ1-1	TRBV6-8	ASSQGRYQNTEAF
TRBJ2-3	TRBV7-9	ASSSTTGQADTQY
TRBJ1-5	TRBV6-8	ASSYSPQH
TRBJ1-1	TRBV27	ASSLKQGGTEAF
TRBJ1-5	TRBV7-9	ASNTTTQPSNQPQH
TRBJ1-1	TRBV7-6	ASSFSGDSMNTEAF
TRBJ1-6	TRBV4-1	ASSQLVGGQGGDSPLH
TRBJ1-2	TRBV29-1	SALLHHGYT
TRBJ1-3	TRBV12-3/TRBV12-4	ASSLRGPFGGNTIY
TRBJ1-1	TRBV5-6	ASSLIGALWNTEAF
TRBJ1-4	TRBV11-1	ASSERGQLSEKLF
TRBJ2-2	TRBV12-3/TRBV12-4	ASSETGTRDHTGELF
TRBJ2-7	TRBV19	ASRRTDSYEQY
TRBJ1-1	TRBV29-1	SVWSGQENTEAF
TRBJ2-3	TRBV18	ASSPKAGQNTDTQY
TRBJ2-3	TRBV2	ASSRITGVTDTQY
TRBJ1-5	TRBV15	ATSAVSNNQPQH
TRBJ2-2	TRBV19	ASSPFDRPPGELF
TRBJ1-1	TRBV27	ASSSEGRGPRTEAF
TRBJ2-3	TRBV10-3	AISVVRDDPSTDTQY
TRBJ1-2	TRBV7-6	ASSLVEGGDYGYT
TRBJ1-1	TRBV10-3	VTDRGDQQAF
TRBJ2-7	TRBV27	ASSRTGLYEQY
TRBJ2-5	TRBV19	ASSIEGRGTTQY
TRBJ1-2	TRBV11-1	ASSRTGHYHYGYT
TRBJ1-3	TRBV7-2	ASSPRGRNTIY
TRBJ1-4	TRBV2	ASTERGTLNEKLF
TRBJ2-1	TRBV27	ASSPGTTYNEQF
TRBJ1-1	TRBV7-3	ASSPAGGNTEAF
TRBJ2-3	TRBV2	ASSGDRGLNTDTQY
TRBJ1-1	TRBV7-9	ASSTDDRTGLNTEAF
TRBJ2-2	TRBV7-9	ASRGQDRVFNTGELF